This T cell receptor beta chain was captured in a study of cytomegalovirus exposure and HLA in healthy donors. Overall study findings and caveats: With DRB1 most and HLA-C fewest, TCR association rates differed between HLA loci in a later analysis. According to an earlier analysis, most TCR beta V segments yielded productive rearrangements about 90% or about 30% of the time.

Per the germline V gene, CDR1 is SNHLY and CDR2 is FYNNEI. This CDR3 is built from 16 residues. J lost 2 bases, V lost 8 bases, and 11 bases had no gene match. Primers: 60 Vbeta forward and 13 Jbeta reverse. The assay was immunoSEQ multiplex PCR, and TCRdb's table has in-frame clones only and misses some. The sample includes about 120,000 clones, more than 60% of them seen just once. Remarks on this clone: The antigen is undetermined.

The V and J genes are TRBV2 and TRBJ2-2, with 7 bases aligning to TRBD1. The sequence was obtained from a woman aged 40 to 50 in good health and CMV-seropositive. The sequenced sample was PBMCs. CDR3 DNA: TGTGCCAGCGGAGAGCTCGGGACAGTAAACACCGGGGAGCTGTTTTTT. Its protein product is CASGELGTVNTGELFF.